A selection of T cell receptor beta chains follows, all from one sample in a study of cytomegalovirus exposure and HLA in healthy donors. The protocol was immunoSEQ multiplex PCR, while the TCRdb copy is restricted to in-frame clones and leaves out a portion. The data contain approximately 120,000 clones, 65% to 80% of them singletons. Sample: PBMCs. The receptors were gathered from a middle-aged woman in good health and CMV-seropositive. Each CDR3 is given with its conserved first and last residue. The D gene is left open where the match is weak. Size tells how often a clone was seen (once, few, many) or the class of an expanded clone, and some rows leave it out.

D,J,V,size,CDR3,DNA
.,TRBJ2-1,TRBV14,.,CASSQDLLASSYNEQFF,TGTGCCAGCAGCCAAGATCTTCTCGCGAGCTCCTACAATGAGCAGTTCTTC
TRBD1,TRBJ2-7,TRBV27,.,CASSLEATGSSPQYF,TGTGCCAGCAGTTTAGAAGCGACAGGGAGCTCTCCACAGTACTTC
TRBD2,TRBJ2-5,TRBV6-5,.,CASRSSGWDRETQYF,TGTGCCAGCAGATCTAGCGGGTGGGACCGGGAGACCCAGTACTTC
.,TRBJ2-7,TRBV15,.,CATSRDRGLPYEQYF,TGTGCCACCAGCAGAGACAGGGGCCTTCCCTACGAGCAGTACTTC
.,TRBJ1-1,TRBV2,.,CASRRLPMNTEAFF,TGTGCCAGCAGAAGACTACCCATGAACACTGAAGCTTTCTTT
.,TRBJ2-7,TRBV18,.,CASSRSGGREQYF,TGTGCCAGCTCAAGGTCCGGGGGGCGCGAGCAGTACTTC
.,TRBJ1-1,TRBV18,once,CASSPRAGDMNTEAFF,TGTGCCAGCTCACCACGGGCAGGGGATATGAACACTGAAGCTTTCTTT
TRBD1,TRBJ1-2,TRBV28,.,CASSLKRGQGYGYTF,TGTGCCAGCAGTTTAAAGAGGGGACAGGGATATGGCTACACCTTC
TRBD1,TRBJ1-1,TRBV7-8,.,CASSLGGGTGRTEAFF,TGTGCCAGCAGCCTAGGTGGCGGGACAGGGCGGACTGAAGCTTTCTTT
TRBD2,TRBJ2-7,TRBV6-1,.,CASSETAGAYEQYF,TGTGCCAGCAGTGAAACGGCGGGGGCCTACGAGCAGTACTTC
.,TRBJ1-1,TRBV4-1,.,CASSLHGTSFMNTEAFF,TGCGCCAGCAGCCTTCACGGGACATCTTTCATGAACACTGAAGCTTTCTTT
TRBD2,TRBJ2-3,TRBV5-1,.,CASSLAGAEVDTQYF,TGCGCCAGCAGCTTAGCGGGAGCTGAAGTAGATACGCAGTATTTT
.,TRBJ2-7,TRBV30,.,CAWSYAYEQYF,TGTGCCTGGAGTTATGCCTACGAGCAGTACTTC
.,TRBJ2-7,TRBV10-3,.,CAISFQGNEQYF,TGTGCCATCAGTTTCCAGGGTAACGAGCAGTACTTC
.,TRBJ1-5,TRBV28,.,CASSLSDSRLTNQPQHF,TGTGCCAGCAGTTTATCGGACAGCAGACTAACCAATCAGCCCCAGCATTTT
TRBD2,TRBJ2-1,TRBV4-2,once,CASSQWRESHNEQFF,TGTGCCAGCAGCCAATGGCGGGAGTCCCACAATGAGCAGTTCTTC
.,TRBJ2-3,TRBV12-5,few,CASGLVRDGQGSTDTQYF,TGTGCTAGTGGTTTGGTACGGGATGGGCAGGGGAGCACAGATACGCAGTATTTT
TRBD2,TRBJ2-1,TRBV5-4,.,CASSPSRLAGGAYNEQFF,TGTGCCAGCAGCCCGAGTAGACTAGCGGGGGGGGCCTACAATGAGCAGTTCTTC
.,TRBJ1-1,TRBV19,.,CASSQPYRAASTEAFF,TGTGCCAGTAGTCAGCCCTACAGGGCTGCGAGCACTGAAGCTTTCTTT
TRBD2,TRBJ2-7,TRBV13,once,CASSLRSSGRSNEQYF,TGTGCCAGCAGCTTAAGGAGTAGCGGGAGATCTAACGAGCAGTACTTC
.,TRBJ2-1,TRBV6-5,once,CASSFGRASYNEQFF,TGTGCCAGCAGTTTCGGGCGGGCCTCCTACAATGAGCAGTTCTTC